Below are 30 T cell receptor beta chains sequenced from a single sample in a study of T cell responses to AZD1222 COVID-19 vaccine. Sequencing used immunoSEQ multiplex PCR; TCRdb keeps in-frame clones, though not all of them. The table lists 140,000 or so clones, about 89% of them singletons. This specimen was peripheral blood, taken on day 0 of AZD1222 vaccination. The receptors were gathered from an adult in good health.

J is TRBJ1-2 and V is TRBV7-9, with D maybe TRBD1 (6 bases). CDR1 and CDR2 from the germline V gene are SEHNR and FQNEAQ (reference sequence). CDR3 length equals 14 residues. V was shortened by 2 bases and J by 7 bases, with 14 bases between the two germline ends. DNA of the CDR3: TGTGCCAGCAGCTTAACTCAGGACAGTATTGGCTACACCTTC. This codes for CASSLTQDSIGYTF.

The CDR3 DNA reads TGCGCCAGCAGCTTGAGGTTTCGGACTAGCGGGAACGAAGACTACTACGAGCAGTACTTC. It specifies CASSLRFRTSGNEDYYEQYF. The J gene is TRBJ2-7, the V gene TRBV5-1; 12 bases map to TRBD2. The CDR3 length is 20 residues. Germline V lookup: CDR1 SGHRS, CDR2 YFSETQ. V dropped 1 base and J dropped 3; count of bases not matched to a gene: 17.

The chain has TRBV29-1 and TRBJ1-1; D perhaps matches TRBD1 (5 bases). CDR1 is SQVTM, CDR2 ANQGSEA, per germline. This CDR3 comprises 16 residues. V was trimmed by 0 bases and J by 2 bases, leaving 16 bases between them. The chain's CDR3 is CSVEDMGSGSNTEAFF. In nucleotides, the CDR3 is TGCAGCGTTGAAGATATGGGATCAGGGAGTAACACTGAAGCTTTCTTT.

The rearrangement joins TRBV7-2 to TRBJ2-7, with D maybe TRBD2 (5 bases). Germline V gives CDR1 SGHTA, CDR2 FQGNSA. V was cut by 0 bases and J by 2 bases, with 8 bases left in between. The CDR3 runs 14 residues. CDR3 protein: CASSLAPGTYEQYF. CDR3 nucleotide sequence: TGTGCCAGCAGCTTAGCGCCGGGGACCTACGAGCAGTACTTC.

J is TRBJ2-4 and V is TRBV4-1; D assignment may be TRBD1 or TRBD2 (5 bases each). V was cut by 1 base and J by 1 base, with 8 bases left in between. In germline, CDR1 is MGHRA, CDR2 YSYEKL. The CDR3 is made up of 15 amino acids. The CDR3 loop reads CASSQVEGAKNIQYF. DNA of the CDR3: TGCGCCAGCAGCCAAGTTGAGGGGGCCAAAAACATTCAGTACTTC.

The CDR3 is CSVLIKSEQFF. The CDR3 nucleotides are TGCAGCGTTTTAATTAAGAGTGAGCAGTTCTTC. V and J are TRBV29-1 and TRBJ2-1; D is unclear. Germline V CDR1 and CDR2: SQVTM, ANQGSEA. The length of the CDR3 is 11 residues. V was trimmed by 5 bases and J by 9 bases, leaving 11 bases between them.

V and J are TRBV6-2 or TRBV6-3 and TRBJ2-1; D remains ambiguous. This CDR3 spans 14 amino acids. Germline V gene data show CDR1 as MNHEY and CDR2 as SVGEGT. V dropped 4 bases and J dropped 3 bases, with 10 bases sitting between them. The CDR3: CASSLSHLYNEQFF. In nucleotides, the CDR3 is TGTGCCAGCAGTTTAAGCCACCTCTACAATGAGCAGTTCTTC.

The chain couples TRBV19 to TRBJ2-2; D is perhaps TRBD1 (6 bases). CDR1 is LNHDA, CDR2 SQIVND, per germline (reference sequence). Trimming pared 7 bases from V and 2 bases from J, leaving 14 bases between. The CDR3 loop spans 15 amino acids. CDR3 protein: CASKEGDINTGELFF. The CDR3 DNA sequence: TGTGCCAGTAAAGAGGGGGACATAAACACCGGGGAGCTGTTTTTT.

The rearrangement links TRBV12-3 or TRBV12-4 to TRBJ2-1; D not certain. The CDR3 has 11 amino acids. The V gene lost 2 bases and the J gene lost 10 bases, with 6 bases spanning the gap. The CDR3: CASSLRREQFF. CDR3 DNA: TGTGCCAGCAGTTTAAGGCGAGAGCAGTTCTTC.

V is TRBV4-1 and J is TRBJ1-6; 12 nucleotides match TRBD1. Germline values: CDR1 MGHRA, CDR2 YSYEKL. The V gene end was trimmed by 3 bases and the J gene end by 1 base; junction bases not matched to a gene: 1. This CDR3 region has 17 residues. The CDR3 bases are TGCGCCAGCAGCCAGGGACAGGGGGCTTCCTATAATTCACCCCTCCACTTT. Residues: CASSQGQGASYNSPLHF.

Only a few counts were recorded for this clone. CDR3 amino acids: CASSLLSGYTF. The CDR3 DNA sequence: TGTGCCAGCAGCCTTCTTTCGGGCTACACCTTC. V gene TRBV12-3 or TRBV12-4 combines with J gene TRBJ1-2; D not resolved. Trimming took off 6 bases at V and 8 bases at J, with 10 bases between the two ends. The CDR3 is 11 residues long.

This clone was counted once. The rearrangement uses TRBV4-1 and TRBJ2-1; no clear D gene. Trimming took off 1 base at V and 7 bases at J, with 11 bases between the two ends. Germline assignment: CDR1 MGHRA and CDR2 YSYEKL. The CDR3 runs to 14 residues. This chain's CDR3 is CASSQGNSRNEQFF. DNA for the CDR3: TGCGCCAGCAGCCAAGGAAATAGCCGGAATGAGCAGTTCTTC.

The chain couples TRBV12-1 to TRBJ1-5; no DNA check was done on the table's D call, TRBD1. TRBV12-1 is deemed a pseudogene. The CDR3 is 15 amino acids. Here the CDR3 DNA reads TGTGCCAGCAGCTTAACAGGGGGGTTCGATCAGCCCCAGCATTTT. Translating it yields CASSLTGGFDQPQHF.

The chain has TRBV6-6 and TRBJ2-7; D not resolved. The CDR3 totals 15 residues. Trimming removed 2 bases from V and 0 bases from J, with 11 bases in between. CDR1 is MNHNY and CDR2 is SVGAGI in the germline V gene (reference sequence). This CDR3 is CASSYGSDFSYEQYF. As DNA, the CDR3 is TGTGCCAGCAGTTACGGGTCCGATTTCTCCTACGAGCAGTACTTC.

The CDR3 sequence: CASSSTGDSNAEAFF. Here the CDR3 DNA reads TGCGCCAGCAGTTCGACAGGGGATTCAAACGCTGAAGCTTTCTTT. The chain has TRBV5-1 and TRBJ1-1; 8 nucleotides agree with TRBD1. Germline-derived CDR1 and CDR2 are SGHRS and YFSETQ. V lost 5 bases, J lost 6 bases, and 12 bases stayed unmatched. The CDR3 spans 15 residues.

This clone was counted a single time. The chain carries TRBV10-2 and TRBJ2-1; D remains ambiguous. V lost 3 bases and J lost 8, with 8 bases in between. Germline CDR1 reads WSHSY; CDR2 reads SAAADI. The CDR3 has 12 residues. CDR3 nucleotide sequence: TGCGCCAGCAGTGACCTCGAAGATGAGCAGTTCTTC. Protein product: CASSDLEDEQFF.

This clone was counted once. The chain links TRBV29-1 to TRBJ2-3; 7 bases match TRBD1. The CDR3 spans 18 residues. CDR1 is SQVTM, CDR2 ANQGSEA, per germline. V lost 2 bases, J lost 2 bases, and 16 bases stayed unmatched. The chain's CDR3 is CSVEYLTGSRGFTDTQYF. CDR3 in DNA: TGCAGCGTTGAATATTTGACAGGGTCTCGCGGTTTCACAGATACGCAGTATTTT.

This clone was detected only once. The chain is built from TRBV23-1 and TRBJ1-2; 11 bases match TRBD1. TRBV23-1 is an ORF, with its function uncertain. Germline trimming cut 0 bases from V and 0 bases from J; bases unmatched to any gene: 0. The CDR3 loop spans 16 amino acids. The CDR3 reads CASSQSDRGPNYGYTF. In nucleotides, the CDR3 is TGCGCCAGCAGTCAATCGGACAGGGGGCCTAACTATGGCTACACCTTC.

In its sample, this clone was seen once. The CDR3 DNA is TGTGCCAGCAGCACACAGGGGAGAACTGGAAACACCATATATTTT. Translating it yields CASSTQGRTGNTIYF. This chain links TRBV7-8 with TRBJ1-3; TRBD1 matches at 7 bases. This CDR3 has 15 amino acids. Germline lookup yields CDR1 SGHVS and CDR2 FQNEAQ. V dropped 5 bases and J dropped 2; count of bases not matched to a gene: 6.

The chain links TRBV3-1 (or the pseudogene TRBV3-2) to TRBJ1-2; no reliable D call. V shed 0 bases and J shed 6 bases, with 17 bases lying between them. The CDR3 has 16 residues. Germline V gene data show CDR1 as LGHDT and CDR2 as YNNKEL (reference sequence). CDR3 DNA: TGTGCCAGCAGCCAAGATCTCGGAAGAGGGAAACATGGCTACACCTTC. It specifies CASSQDLGRGKHGYTF.

The rearrangement uses TRBV9 and TRBJ1-5; TRBD1 is a possible D gene (6 bases). This CDR3 region has 15 residues. Germline V gene data show CDR1 as SGDLS and CDR2 as YYNGEE. Trimming stripped 3 bases from V and 8 bases from J, with 18 bases between. CDR3 loop: CASSASDRPGEPQHF. The CDR3 nucleotides read TGTGCCAGCAGCGCTTCTGACAGGCCCGGGGAGCCCCAGCATTTT.

The gene calls are TRBV29-1 and TRBJ2-3, with D uncertain. Trimming took off 4 bases at V and 0 bases at J, with 14 bases between the two ends. Germline CDR1 SQVTM, CDR2 ANQGSEA. The CDR3 is 15 residues long. The CDR3 region has the DNA TGCAGCGTTGCTCAAGACCCAACGAGCACAGATACGCAGTATTTT. Protein sequence: CSVAQDPTSTDTQYF.

Only a few counts were recorded for this clone. The genes are TRBV27 and TRBJ2-2; D not resolved. Trimming cost V 1 base and J 6 bases, with 15 bases left between them. The CDR3 runs 16 residues. Per the germline V gene, CDR1 is MNHEY and CDR2 is SMNVEV (reference sequence). The CDR3 protein is CASSLYGYGVAGELFF. The CDR3 nucleotides are TGTGCCAGCAGTTTATATGGGTATGGGGTCGCCGGGGAGCTGTTTTTT.

This clone has just one count. The rearrangement joins TRBV30 to TRBJ2-1; TRBD2 matches 10 bases. J was trimmed by 6 bases and V by 0 bases; bases with no gene match: 8. The CDR3 has 16 residues. Germline V gene lookup returns CDR1 GTSNPN and CDR2 SVGIG (reference sequence). As DNA, the CDR3 is TGTGCCTGGAGTGTACTCTCTAGCGGGGGATTCAATGAGCAGTTCTTC. It is translated as CAWSVLSSGGFNEQFF.

This chain uses TRBV3-1 (or the pseudogene TRBV3-2) with TRBJ2-7; D remains unclear. With 5 bases removed from V and 3 bases from J, the gap between germline ends came to 5 bases. CDR3 length: 11 amino acids. Looked up from germline, CDR1 is LGHDT and CDR2 is YNNKEL (reference sequence). The CDR3: CASSWGYEQYF. DNA of the CDR3: TGTGCCAGCAGCTGGGGCTACGAGCAGTACTTC.

Note on this clone: Other DNA sequences in this sample translate to the same CDR3. The J gene is TRBJ2-7, the V gene TRBV28; D gene ambiguous. Trimming cost V 2 bases and J 3 bases, with 2 bases left between them. Germline CDR1 is MDHEN and CDR2 is SYDVKM. CDR3 length: 11 amino acids. As DNA, the CDR3 is TGTGCCAGCAGTTTACGCTACGAGCAGTACTTC. Residues: CASSLRYEQYF.

The chain couples TRBV5-6 to TRBJ2-1, with a weak D call TRBD2 (5 bases). Trimming shortened V by 3 bases and J by 2 bases, and 12 bases separated the two germline ends. This CDR3 spans 15 amino acids. CDR1 is SGHDT, CDR2 YYEEEE, per germline. The CDR3 nucleotides are TGTGCCAGCAGCTCGACTACAAGTCCCTACAATGAGCAGTTCTTC. Its translation: CASSSTTSPYNEQFF.

The chain uses TRBV5-1 and TRBJ2-6; the D is unclear. V was cut by 4 bases and J by 2 bases, with 13 bases left in between. Germline CDR1 is SGHRS and CDR2 is YFSETQ. The CDR3 is 16 amino acids. Here the CDR3 reads CASSHSPRAGANVLTF. The CDR3 region has the DNA TGCGCCAGCAGCCATTCTCCACGGGCTGGGGCCAACGTCCTGACTTTC.

V and J are TRBV21-1 and TRBJ1-2; the table calls TRBD1, which could not be checked here. TRBV21-1 counts as a pseudogene. This CDR3 has 17 residues. The CDR3 is CASSKVSETGTNYGYTF. In DNA, the CDR3 is TGTGCCAGCAGCAAAGTCTCGGAGACAGGAACTAACTATGGCTACACCTTC.

The V and J genes are TRBV15 and TRBJ1-4; TRBD1 is a possible D gene (5 bases). Trimming removed 6 bases from V and 3 bases from J, with 14 bases in between. The CDR3 contains 15 residues. Germline CDR1 LNHNV, CDR2 YYDKDF (reference sequence). Here the CDR3 reads CATSPTGDANEKLFF. CDR3 nucleotides: TGTGCCACCAGTCCCACCGGGGACGCTAATGAAAAACTGTTTTTT.